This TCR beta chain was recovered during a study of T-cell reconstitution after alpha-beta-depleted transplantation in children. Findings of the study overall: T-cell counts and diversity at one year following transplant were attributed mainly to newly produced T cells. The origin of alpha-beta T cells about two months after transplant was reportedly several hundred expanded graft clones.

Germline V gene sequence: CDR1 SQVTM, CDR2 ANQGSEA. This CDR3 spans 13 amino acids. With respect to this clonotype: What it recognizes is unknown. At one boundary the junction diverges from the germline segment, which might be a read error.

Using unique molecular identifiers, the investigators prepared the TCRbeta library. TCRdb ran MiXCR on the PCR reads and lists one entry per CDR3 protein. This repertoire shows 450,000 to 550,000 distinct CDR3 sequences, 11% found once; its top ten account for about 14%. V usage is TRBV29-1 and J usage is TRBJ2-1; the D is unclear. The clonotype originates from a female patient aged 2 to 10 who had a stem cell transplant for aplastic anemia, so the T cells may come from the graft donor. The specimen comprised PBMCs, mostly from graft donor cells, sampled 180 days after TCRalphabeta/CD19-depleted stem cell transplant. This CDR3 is CGVEDRGVNEQFF. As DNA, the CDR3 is TGCGGCGTTGAAGATCGTGGGGTGAATGAGCAGTTCTTC.